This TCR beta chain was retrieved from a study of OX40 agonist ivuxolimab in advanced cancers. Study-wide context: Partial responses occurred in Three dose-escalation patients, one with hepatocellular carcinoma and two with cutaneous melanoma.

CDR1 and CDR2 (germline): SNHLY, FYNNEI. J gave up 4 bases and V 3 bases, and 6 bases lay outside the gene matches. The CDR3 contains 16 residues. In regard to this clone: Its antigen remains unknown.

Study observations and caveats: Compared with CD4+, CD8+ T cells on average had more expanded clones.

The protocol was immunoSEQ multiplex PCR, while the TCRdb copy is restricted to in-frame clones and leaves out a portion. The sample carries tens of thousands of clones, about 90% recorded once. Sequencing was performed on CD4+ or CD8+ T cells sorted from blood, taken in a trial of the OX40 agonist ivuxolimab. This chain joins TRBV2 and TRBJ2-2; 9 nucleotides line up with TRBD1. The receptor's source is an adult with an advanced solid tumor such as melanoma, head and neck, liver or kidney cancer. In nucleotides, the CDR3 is TGTGCCAGCAGTGAGGGACAGGGATCTTTCACCGGGGAGCTGTTTTTT. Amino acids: CASSEGQGSFTGELFF.